The T cell receptor beta chain described here comes from a study of T cell responses to AZD1222 COVID-19 vaccine. The wider study: Recipients boosted at about 4 weeks or about 12 weeks are pooled.

For this clone: Antigen unknown.

The junction had 7 bases not matched to a gene; V was cut back by 3 bases and J by 4 bases. CDR3 length: 14 amino acids. Germline CDR1 is SGHRS and CDR2 is YFSETQ. Whole-study results and caveats: The repertoires were collected only after the peak T cell response. The number of AZD1222 recipients seropositive at baseline was only five to seven.

The protocol was immunoSEQ multiplex PCR, while the TCRdb copy is restricted to in-frame clones and leaves out a portion. The data show some 97,000 clones, around 90% seen once. This sequence was found in an adult in good health. This chain links TRBV5-1 with TRBJ2-7; 7 bases map to TRBD1. Sequenced material: peripheral blood, taken on day 0 of AZD1222 vaccination. The CDR3 protein is CASSSLNRGYEQYF. The CDR3 bases are TGCGCCAGCAGCTCGTTAAACAGGGGTTACGAGCAGTACTTC.